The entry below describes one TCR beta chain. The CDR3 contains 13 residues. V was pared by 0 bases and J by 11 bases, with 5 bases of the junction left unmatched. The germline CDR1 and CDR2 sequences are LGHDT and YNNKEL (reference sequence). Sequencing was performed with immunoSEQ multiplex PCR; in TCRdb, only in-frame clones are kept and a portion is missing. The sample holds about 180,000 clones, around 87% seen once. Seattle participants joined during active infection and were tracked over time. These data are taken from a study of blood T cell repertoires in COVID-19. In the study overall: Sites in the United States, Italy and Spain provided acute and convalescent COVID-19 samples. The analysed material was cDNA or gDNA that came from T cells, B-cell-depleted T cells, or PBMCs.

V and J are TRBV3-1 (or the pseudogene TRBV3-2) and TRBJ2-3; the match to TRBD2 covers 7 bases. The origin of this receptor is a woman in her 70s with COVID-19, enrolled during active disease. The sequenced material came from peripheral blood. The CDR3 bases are TGTGCCAGCAGCCAAGAATTAAGGACTAGGCAGTATTTT. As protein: CASSQELRTRQYF.